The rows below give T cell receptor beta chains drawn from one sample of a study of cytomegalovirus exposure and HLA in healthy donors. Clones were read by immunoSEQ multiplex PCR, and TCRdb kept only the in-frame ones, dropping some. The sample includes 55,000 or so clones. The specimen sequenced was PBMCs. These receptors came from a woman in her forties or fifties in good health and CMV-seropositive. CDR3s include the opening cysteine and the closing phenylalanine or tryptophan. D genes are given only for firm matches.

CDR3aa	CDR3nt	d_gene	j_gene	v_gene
CASRFIGGANYGYTF	TGTGCCAGCAGGTTTATAGGGGGTGCTAACTATGGCTACACCTTC	NA	TRBJ1-2	TRBV4-2
CASSPRGGNQPQHF	TGTGCCAGCAGTCCCAGGGGCGGCAATCAGCCCCAGCATTTT	NA	TRBJ1-5	TRBV6-5
CASSAVAVNEQYF	TGTGCCAGCAGCGCCGTGGCAGTTAACGAGCAGTACTTC	NA	TRBJ2-7	TRBV7-6
CASSDSEAGTEAFF	TGTGCCAGCAGCGATTCCGAGGCGGGCACTGAAGCTTTCTTT	NA	TRBJ1-1	TRBV6-4
CASSRMGLSGDTQYF	TGCGCCAGCAGCCGAATGGGACTCAGTGGAGATACGCAGTATTTT	NA	TRBJ2-3	TRBV4-1
CASSQDRELLHF	TGTGCCAGCAGCCAAGACAGGGAACTCCTCCACTTT	NA	TRBJ1-6	TRBV4-2
CASIAGRGYTEAFF	TGTGCCAGTATCGCGGGCAGGGGGTATACTGAAGCTTTCTTT	TRBD1	TRBJ1-1	TRBV19
CASSLGPGGSYNEQFF	TGTGCCAGCAGCTTAGGACCGGGAGGGTCCTACAATGAGCAGTTCTTC	TRBD2	TRBJ2-1	TRBV7-9
CALTPWGGLLGEAFF	TGTGCCCTCACCCCCTGGGGGGGCCTCCTCGGTGAAGCTTTCTTT	NA	TRBJ1-1	TRBV30
CASSLIGGGKAFF	TGCGCCAGCAGCTTGATAGGGGGGGGAAAAGCTTTCTTT	NA	TRBJ1-1	TRBV5-1
CAWSVRLGEGANYGYTF	TGTGCCTGGAGTGTAAGGTTAGGTGAGGGCGCTAACTATGGCTACACCTTC	NA	TRBJ1-2	TRBV30
CASSSTGDTQYF	TGTGCCAGCAGCTCGACAGGGGATACGCAGTATTTT	TRBD1	TRBJ2-3	TRBV7-9
CASSYGTSGILETQYF	TGCGCCAGCAGTTACGGGACTAGCGGGATATTAGAGACCCAGTACTTC	TRBD2	TRBJ2-5	TRBV5-1
CASSPAAGNTGELFF	TGTGCCAGCTCACCGGCGGCGGGCAACACCGGGGAGCTGTTTTTT	NA	TRBJ2-2	TRBV18
CASSLTESEKLFF	TGCGCCAGCAGCCTTACAGAGAGTGAAAAACTGTTTTTT	NA	TRBJ1-4	TRBV4-1
CASSTGQGGEQFF	TGTGCCAGCAGCACGGGACAGGGAGGAGAGCAGTTCTTC	TRBD1	TRBJ2-1	TRBV7-8
CASSPSLFSGNAYEQYF	TGTGCCAGCAGCCCAAGCCTATTTAGCGGTAACGCCTACGAGCAGTACTTC	NA	TRBJ2-7	TRBV7-9
CASSLLAGDSQETQYF	TGTGCCAGCAGCTTGCTAGCGGGAGATAGTCAAGAGACCCAGTACTTC	TRBD2	TRBJ2-5	TRBV5-6
CASSPWEGRGTDTQYF	TGTGCCAGCAGCCCCTGGGAGGGGCGAGGCACAGATACGCAGTATTTT	TRBD2	TRBJ2-3	TRBV5-8
CAWSRTGGTNEKLFF	TGTGCCTGGAGTCGGACAGGGGGAACTAATGAAAAACTGTTTTTT	TRBD1	TRBJ1-4	TRBV30
CAWSSAGQRNEQFF	TGTGCCTGGAGTTCAGCGGGGCAACGCAATGAGCAGTTCTTC	TRBD2	TRBJ2-1	TRBV30
CASSFTLALNTEAFF	TGTGCCAGCAGCTTTACATTGGCCCTGAACACTGAAGCTTTCTTT	NA	TRBJ1-1	TRBV5-4
CASTRGGGYQETQYF	TGTGCCAGTACTCGTGGGGGAGGGTACCAAGAGACCCAGTACTTC	TRBD2	TRBJ2-5	TRBV19
CAISGPTSGDQETQYF	TGTGCCATCAGCGGCCCGACTAGCGGGGATCAAGAGACCCAGTACTTC	TRBD2	TRBJ2-5	TRBV10-3
CASSPTGARNQPQHF	TGCGCCAGCAGCCCGACAGGGGCGCGCAATCAGCCCCAGCATTTT	TRBD1	TRBJ1-5	TRBV5-1
CASSPPTGRYGYTF	TGTGCCAGCAGTCCGCCGACAGGGAGATATGGCTACACCTTC	TRBD1	TRBJ1-2	TRBV28
CASSPGLAGGGETQYF	TGTGCCAGCTCACCAGGACTAGCGGGAGGTGGAGAGACCCAGTACTTC	TRBD2	TRBJ2-5	TRBV18
CASRAGTNTDTQYF	TGTGCCAGCAGGGCGGGGACGAACACAGATACGCAGTATTTT	NA	TRBJ2-3	TRBV6-4
CASSYLKTRPYEQYF	TGTGCCAGCAGTTACCTCAAGACTCGACCCTACGAGCAGTACTTC	NA	TRBJ2-7	TRBV6-5
CASSPYTGTGSEKLFF	TGTGCCAGCAGCCCTTATACCGGGACAGGGAGTGAAAAACTGTTTTTT	TRBD1	TRBJ1-4	TRBV9
CASTAGARYEQYF	TGTGCCAGCACGGCGGGGGCGCGGTACGAGCAGTACTTC	NA	TRBJ2-7	TRBV6-6
CASSGLAGGIYNNEQFF	TGCGCCAGCAGTGGCCTAGCGGGAGGAATCTATAACAATGAGCAGTTCTTC	TRBD2	TRBJ2-1	TRBV4-1
CASSIGAGHPYNEQFF	TGTGCCAGTAGTATAGGGGCAGGGCACCCCTACAATGAGCAGTTCTTC	NA	TRBJ2-1	TRBV19